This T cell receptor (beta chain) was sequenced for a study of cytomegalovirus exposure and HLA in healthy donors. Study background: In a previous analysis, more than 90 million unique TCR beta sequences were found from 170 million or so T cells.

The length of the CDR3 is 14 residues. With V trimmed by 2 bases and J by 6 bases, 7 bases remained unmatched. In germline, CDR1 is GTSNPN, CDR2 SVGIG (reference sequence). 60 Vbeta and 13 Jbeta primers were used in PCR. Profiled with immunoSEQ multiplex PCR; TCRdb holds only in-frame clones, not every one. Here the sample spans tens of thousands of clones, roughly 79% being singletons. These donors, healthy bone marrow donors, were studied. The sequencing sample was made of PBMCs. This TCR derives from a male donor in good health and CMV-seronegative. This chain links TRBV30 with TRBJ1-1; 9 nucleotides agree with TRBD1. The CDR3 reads CAWSKRDRAAEAFF. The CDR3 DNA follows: TGTGCCTGGAGTAAAAGGGACAGGGCGGCTGAAGCTTTCTTT.